This T cell receptor beta chain came from a study of T-cell reconstitution after alpha-beta-depleted transplantation in children. Study-level findings and limits: A year post-transplant, T-cell counts and diversity derived mostly from newly produced T cells.

This clonotype was recorded many times. Its specificity is not known. The CDR3 is 15 residues long. V shed 7 bases and J 0 bases; nucleotides not matched to a gene: 6. Germline V gene data show CDR1 as SGHRS and CDR2 as YFSETQ. Library preparation (for TCRbeta) was performed with unique molecular identifiers. A single record per CDR3 protein comes from TCRdb applying MiXCR to the PCR reads. The sample lists about 580,000 distinct CDR3 sequences, about 23% seen once, with roughly 14% in the top ten. The chain couples TRBV5-1 to TRBJ2-1; 8 nucleotides match TRBD2. The receptor's source is a boy younger than two who had a stem cell transplant for acute myeloid leukemia, so the T cells may come from the graft donor. This sample comprised PBMCs, mostly from graft donor cells, obtained 360 days after TCRalphabeta/CD19-depleted stem cell transplant. CDR3: CASSREGPSYNEQFF. The CDR3 nucleotides are TGCGCCAGCTCCCGGGAGGGGCCCTCCTACAATGAGCAGTTCTTC.